These 20 T cell receptor beta chains share one sample of origin, sequenced in a study of T cells after yellow fever vaccination (dated by TCRdb to 2018 to 2020). Libraries came from 5' RACE. Data came from an Illumina HiSeq 2500. TCRdb itself trimmed the public reads at Q25 with fastp, ran MiXCR and retained productive beta chains. Each entry is one CDR3 protein sequence, shown with its most common DNA and genes. The sample data list a few hundred thousand distinct CDR3 sequences, and over 15% of these were observed just once. The ten largest clones capture around 15% of the sample. In light of the paper, this sample's treatment or condition label describes: live attenuated yellow fever vaccine strain. Specimen: PBMCs, collected 15 days after the yellow fever booster vaccination. The origin of the receptors is a man aged 25 to 40 who received the YFV17D yellow fever vaccine.

In this sample, this clonotype turned up a few times. The chain couples TRBV4-2 to TRBJ2-1; D tentatively fits TRBD1 or TRBD2 (6 bases each). Germline CDR1 LGHNA, CDR2 YNFKEQ. This CDR3 has 14 amino acids. V was shortened by 2 bases and J by 7 bases, with 12 bases between the two germline ends. The CDR3 bases are TGTGCCAGCAGCCAACGGGGGCCAGGGAATGAGCAGTTCTTC. Translated, it gives CASSQRGPGNEQFF.

The sample holds a few counts of this clonotype. The chain links TRBV14 to TRBJ2-1; D is unresolved. Germline CDR1 is SGHDN and CDR2 is FVKESK. The length of the CDR3 is 14 residues. Trimming cost V 3 bases and J 9 bases, with 15 bases left between them. The CDR3 is CASSQDGSRSEQFF. CDR3 bases: TGTGCCAGCAGCCAGGACGGTAGTAGGAGTGAGCAGTTCTTC.

The chain is built from TRBV6-2 or TRBV6-3 and TRBJ1-5; no definite D call. Trimming stripped 0 bases from V and 11 bases from J, with 8 bases between. CDR1 and CDR2 from the germline V gene are MNHEY and SVGEGT. The CDR3 spans 12 residues. The CDR3 DNA reads TGTGCCAGCAGTTACTCGATTGGGACCCAGCATTTT. It is translated as CASSYSIGTQHF.

The chain has TRBV9 and TRBJ2-7, with 7 bases identical to TRBD1. The CDR3 is 15 amino acids. Germline V gene lookup returns CDR1 SGDLS and CDR2 YYNGEE. Trimming cost V 4 bases and J 0 bases; bases outside gene matches: 7. CDR3 nucleotides: TGTGCCAGCAGCCCCCTCGGGGACAGCTCCTACGAGCAGTACTTC. Protein sequence: CASSPLGDSSYEQYF.

A few counts support this clonotype. The chain uses TRBV6-2 or TRBV6-3 and TRBJ2-5; a possible D gene is TRBD1 (5 bases). The CDR3 consists of 12 residues. Trimming removed 4 bases from V and 6 bases from J, with 9 bases in between. The germline V gene encodes CDR1 MNHEY and CDR2 SVGEGT. CDR3 DNA: TGTGCCAGCAGTTCAGCAGGGAAGACCCAGTACTTC. This translates into CASSSAGKTQYF.

The chain uses TRBV20-1 and TRBJ2-1; 8 positions agree with TRBD2. Germline trimming cut 2 bases from V and 2 bases from J; bases unmatched to any gene: 5. The CDR3 totals 15 residues. The germline CDR1 and CDR2 sequences are DFQATT and SNEGSKA (reference sequence). As DNA, the CDR3 is TGCAGTGCTAGACTACTAGCGGCCACCTACAATGAGCAGTTCTTC. Its translation: CSARLLAATYNEQFF.

This chain connects TRBV5-1 to TRBJ2-7; possible D gene TRBD1, 5 bases. The V gene's germline CDR1 is SGHRS and CDR2 YFSETQ. The CDR3 totals 14 residues. V lost 4 bases to trimming and J lost 2 bases, with 13 bases between them. This chain's CDR3 is CASSLATETYEQYF. In nucleotides, the CDR3 is TGCGCCAGCAGCCTCGCGACAGAAACCTACGAGCAGTACTTC.

This sequence joins TRBV29-1 and TRBJ2-1; D is unresolved. Germline CDR1 and CDR2: SQVTM and ANQGSEA. This CDR3 is 9 amino acids long. V was trimmed by 4 bases and J by 8 bases, leaving 3 bases between them. Written as DNA, the CDR3 is TGCAGCGTTGGGGATGAGCAGTTCTTC. Translating it yields CSVGDEQFF.

This chain joins TRBV5-1 and TRBJ2-7, with D possibly TRBD2 on 5 matching bases. The CDR3 is made up of 12 amino acids. Germline loops: CDR1 SGHRS, CDR2 YFSETQ. V lost 6 bases and J lost 3, with 10 bases in between. CDR3 in DNA: TGCGCCAGCACTTCGGGAAACTACGAGCAGTACTTC. It codes for CASTSGNYEQYF.

CDR3 residues: CASSGGGENSPLHF. The CDR3 DNA sequence: TGCGCCAGCAGCGGCGGCGGGGAAAATTCACCCCTCCACTTT. The chain carries TRBV5-1 and TRBJ1-6; D not resolved. This CDR3 is 14 amino acids long. Trimming shortened V by 4 bases and J by 7 bases, and 12 bases separated the two germline ends. The germline gives CDR1 SGHRS, CDR2 YFSETQ.

This clonotype came up a few times. This chain connects TRBV12-3 or TRBV12-4 to TRBJ2-1; 8 bases are a match to TRBD2. The CDR3 has 16 amino acids. V trimming: 7 bases; J trimming: 4 bases; junction bases outside the gene matches: 12. The CDR3 region is CASTSDSGSGYNEQFF. CDR3 bases: TGTGCCAGCACCTCGGACAGCGGGAGTGGGTACAATGAGCAGTTCTTC.

This clonotype was counted a few times. The gene calls are TRBV20-1 and TRBJ2-7; tentative D call: TRBD2 (7 bases). Germline V CDR1 and CDR2: DFQATT, SNEGSKA (reference sequence). This CDR3 is built from 15 residues. V was shortened by 1 base and J by 5 bases, with 18 bases between the two germline ends. CDR3 bases: TGCAGTGCTAGAGCAGAAGGGGGAGGGGTCCACGAGCAGTACTTC. This translates into CSARAEGGGVHEQYF.

V usage is TRBV10-3 and J usage is TRBJ2-7; 9 bases are shared with TRBD2. Trimming took 6 bases from V and 0 from J; bases not matched to a gene: 6. The CDR3 loop spans 15 amino acids. CDR1 ENHRY and CDR2 SYGVKD come from the germline V gene. The DNA for the CDR3 is TGTGCCATCAGACCTAGCGGGGATAGCTCCTACGAGCAGTACTTC. Translation: CAIRPSGDSSYEQYF.

This clonotype was recorded a few times. The V call is TRBV2, the J call TRBJ2-7; 13 bases align to TRBD2. CDR3 length equals 16 residues. The V and J ends lost 0 bases and 4 bases, in that order; junction bases with no gene match: 3. Per the germline V gene, CDR1 is SNHLY and CDR2 is FYNNEI. The CDR3 sequence is CASSEAGGLAGYEQYF. The DNA of the CDR3 is TGTGCCAGCAGTGAAGCGGGGGGACTAGCGGGATACGAGCAGTACTTC.

In nucleotides, the CDR3 is TGTGCCAGCAGCGACCGGACTAGCGGCTACGAGCAGTACTTC. Translation: CASSDRTSGYEQYF. The rearrangement joins TRBV5-4 to TRBJ2-7; 10 nucleotides line up with TRBD2. Germline CDR1 reads SGHNT; CDR2 reads YYREEE (reference sequence). CDR3 size: 14 residues. Unmatched junction bases numbered 4, after V lost 4 bases and J lost 3 bases.

The chain links TRBV6-5 to TRBJ2-1, with TRBD2 matching 9 bases. The CDR3 has 15 amino acids. V lost 4 bases, J lost 14 bases, and 15 bases stayed unmatched. Germline-derived CDR1 and CDR2 are MNHEY and SVGAGI. CDR3 DNA sequence: TGTGCCAGCAGTTCCCCCGGCCTAGCGGGAAGTGGTGAGTTCTTC. Translated: CASSSPGLAGSGEFF.

Regarding this clonotype: One end of the junction varies from germline; a read error may be responsible. The rearrangement links TRBV7-7 to TRBJ2-2; TRBD1 is a possible D gene (5 bases). Germline V gene sequence: CDR1 SSHAT, CDR2 FNYEAQ (reference sequence). There are 17 residues in the CDR3. For the CDR3, the DNA is TGTGCTAGCAGCCAACGTCCAGGGATCTTTGGCACCGGGGAGCTGTTTTTT. Its protein is CASSQRPGIFGTGELFF.

The chain joins TRBV28 to TRBJ1-4; TRBD1 matches 8 bases. Germline V gene sequence: CDR1 MDHEN, CDR2 SYDVKM. This CDR3 spans 15 amino acids. The trim removed 6 bases at V and 8 bases at J, leaving 11 bases unmatched. The CDR3 bases are TGTGCCAGCAGCCCACTCGGACAGGGCGAAGAAAAACTGTTTTTT. Protein: CASSPLGQGEEKLFF.

This clonotype was counted a few times. V is TRBV18 and J is TRBJ1-6, with 10 bases that match TRBD1. The V gene's germline CDR1 is KGHSH and CDR2 LQKENI. V shed 2 bases and J 8 bases; nucleotides not matched to a gene: 3. The CDR3 runs to 15 residues. The CDR3 reads CASSPAGQGDSPLHF. The CDR3 region has the DNA TGTGCCAGCTCACCAGCCGGACAGGGGGATTCACCCCTCCACTTT.

The V call is TRBV28, the J call TRBJ2-5, with D unresolved. The length of the CDR3 is 13 residues. The germline V and J ends were trimmed by 7 bases and 2 bases, with 11 bases remaining between them. The germline gives CDR1 MDHEN, CDR2 SYDVKM. As DNA, the CDR3 is TGTGCCAGCACTGTACGAGGTCAAGAGACCCAGTACTTC. It encodes CASTVRGQETQYF.